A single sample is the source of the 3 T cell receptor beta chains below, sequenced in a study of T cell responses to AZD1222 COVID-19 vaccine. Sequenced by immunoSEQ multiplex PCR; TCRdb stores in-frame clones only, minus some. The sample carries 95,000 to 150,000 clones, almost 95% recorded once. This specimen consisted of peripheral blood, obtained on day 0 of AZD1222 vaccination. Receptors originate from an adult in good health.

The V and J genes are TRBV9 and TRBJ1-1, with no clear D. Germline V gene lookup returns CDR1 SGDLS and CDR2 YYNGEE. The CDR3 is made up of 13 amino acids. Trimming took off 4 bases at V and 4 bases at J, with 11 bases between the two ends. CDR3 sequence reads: CASSLLGGTEAFF. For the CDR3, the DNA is TGTGCCAGCAGCCTCCTGGGTGGCACTGAAGCTTTCTTT.

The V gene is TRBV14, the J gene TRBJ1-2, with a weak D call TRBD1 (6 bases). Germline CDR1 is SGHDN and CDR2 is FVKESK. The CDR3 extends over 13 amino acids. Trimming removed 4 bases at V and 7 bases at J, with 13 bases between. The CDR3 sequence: CASSLRGSRGYTF. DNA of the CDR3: TGTGCCAGCAGCCTCAGGGGTTCGCGTGGCTACACCTTC.

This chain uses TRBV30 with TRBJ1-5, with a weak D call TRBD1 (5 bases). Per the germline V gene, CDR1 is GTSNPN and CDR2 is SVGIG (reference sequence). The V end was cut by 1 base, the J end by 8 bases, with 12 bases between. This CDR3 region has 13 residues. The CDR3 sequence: CAWSATLREPQHF. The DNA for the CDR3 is TGTGCCTGGAGTGCCACCCTCAGGGAGCCCCAGCATTTT.